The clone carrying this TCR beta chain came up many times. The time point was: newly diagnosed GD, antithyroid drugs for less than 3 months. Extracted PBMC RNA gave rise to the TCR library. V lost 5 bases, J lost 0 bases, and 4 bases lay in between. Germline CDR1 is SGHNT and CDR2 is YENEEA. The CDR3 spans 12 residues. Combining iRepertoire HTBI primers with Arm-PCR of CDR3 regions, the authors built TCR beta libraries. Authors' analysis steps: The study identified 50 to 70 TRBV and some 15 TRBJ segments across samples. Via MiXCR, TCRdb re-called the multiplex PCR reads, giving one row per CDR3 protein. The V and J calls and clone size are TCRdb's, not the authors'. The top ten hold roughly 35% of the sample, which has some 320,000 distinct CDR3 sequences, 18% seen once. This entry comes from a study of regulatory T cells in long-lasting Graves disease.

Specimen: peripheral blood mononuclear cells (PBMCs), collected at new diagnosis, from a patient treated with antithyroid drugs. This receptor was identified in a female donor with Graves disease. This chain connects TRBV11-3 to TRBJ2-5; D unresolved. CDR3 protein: CASSRYQETQYF. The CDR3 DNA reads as TGTGCCAGCAGCCGGTACCAAGAGACCCAGTACTTC.